The rows below give T cell receptor beta chains drawn from one sample of a study of blood T cell repertoires in COVID-19. Measured with immunoSEQ multiplex PCR; TCRdb has only the in-frame clones, and not every one. The table lists 90,000 to 150,000 clones, roughly 87% of them singletons, with approximately 7.7% in the top ten. The source material was peripheral blood. Receptors were obtained from a human donor in a cohort sampled during active COVID-19. Both conserved end residues are part of each CDR3. The order of the fields is D gene, clone size, V gene, CDR3 length, J gene, CDR3 protein, CDR3 DNA. D genes are given only for firm matches. Only part of the rows carry a size: once, few, many, or a class if the clone is expanded.

.	.	TRBV6-4	14	TRBJ2-2	CASSALQGSGELFF	TGTGCCAGCAGTGCCCTCCAGGGCTCCGGGGAGCTGTTTTTT
.	.	TRBV25-1	12	TRBJ2-7	CASTTPGSEQYF	TGTGCCAGCACCACCCCCGGGAGTGAGCAGTACTTC
.	once	TRBV3-1/TRBV3-2	14	TRBJ2-5	CASSLQRVEETQYF	TGTGCCAGCAGCCTTCAGCGGGTAGAAGAGACCCAGTACTTC
TRBD1	.	TRBV7-3	13	TRBJ2-5	CASSRDRQETQYF	TGTGCCAGCAGCCGGGACAGGCAAGAGACCCAGTACTTC
.	.	TRBV6-1	16	TRBJ2-2	CASSALRGSNTGELFF	TGTGCCAGCAGTGCCCTTCGGGGATCGAACACCGGGGAGCTGTTTTTT
.	.	TRBV5-1	14	TRBJ1-4	CASSSTGMDEKLFF	TGCGCCAGCAGCTCCACAGGGATGGATGAAAAACTGTTTTTT
.	.	TRBV2	11	TRBJ2-1	CASSEREIKFF	TGTGCCAGCAGTGAAAGGGAGATTAAGTTCTTC
.	.	TRBV6-5	14	TRBJ2-3	CASSYTASTDTQYF	TGTGCCAGCAGTTACACAGCCTCCACAGATACGCAGTATTTT
TRBD1	.	TRBV7-2	15	TRBJ2-7	CASSLVGTATYEQYF	TGTGCCAGCAGCTTAGTTGGGACAGCAACGTACGAGCAGTACTTC
.	.	TRBV19	15	TRBJ1-1	CASTPVGRIHTEAFF	TGTGCCAGTACCCCCGTGGGGCGGATTCACACTGAAGCTTTCTTT
TRBD1	.	TRBV19	14	TRBJ2-5	CASSRRQGEETQYF	TGTGCCAGTAGCCGGAGACAGGGAGAAGAGACCCAGTACTTC
TRBD2	few	TRBV27	18	TRBJ2-3	CASSFLTRRGTSLDTQYF	TGTGCCAGCAGTTTCCTTACAAGGCGGGGGACTTCACTAGATACGCAGTATTTT
TRBD1	.	TRBV9	16	TRBJ1-3	CASSVGTGGTGNTIYF	TGTGCCAGCAGCGTTGGGACAGGGGGCACTGGAAACACCATATATTTT
.	.	TRBV9	13	TRBJ2-3	CASSSPVPDTQYF	TGTGCCAGCAGCTCTCCCGTCCCGGATACGCAGTATTTT
.	.	TRBV15	15	TRBJ1-1	CATSREDTRAPKAFF	TGTGCCACCAGCAGAGAGGACACTCGGGCCCCCAAAGCTTTCTTT
TRBD1	few	TRBV6-6	17	TRBJ2-5	CASSPKPPGQGLETQYF	TGTGCCAGCAGTCCAAAACCACCGGGACAGGGTCTCGAGACCCAGTACTTC
TRBD2	once	TRBV27	18	TRBJ2-7	CASSRRTSGGIILGEQYF	TGTGCCAGCAGTCGGCGGACTAGCGGGGGTATTATTCTGGGTGAGCAGTACTTC
.	once	TRBV6-5	14	TRBJ2-5	CASSYSVRGETQYF	TGTGCCAGCAGTTACTCCGTCCGAGGGGAGACCCAGTACTTC
TRBD1	.	TRBV10-1	15	TRBJ2-3	CASSETGTVTDTQYF	TGCGCCAGCAGTGAGACCGGGACAGTCACAGATACGCAGTATTTT
.	once	TRBV19	13	TRBJ1-1	CASTAGSRTEAFF	TGTGCCAGTACTGCGGGGTCGAGGACTGAAGCTTTCTTT
.	.	TRBV7-7	15	TRBJ2-1	CASSPLGGGDGEQFF	TGTGCTAGCAGCCCCTTGGGTGGTGGAGATGGGGAGCAGTTCTTC
.	few	TRBV29-1	12	TRBJ1-1	CSARGSQTEAFF	TGCAGCGCCAGAGGCTCTCAGACTGAAGCTTTCTTT
TRBD2	.	TRBV5-1	17	TRBJ2-3	CASSLGLAGVLADTQYF	TGCGCCAGCAGCTTGGGCCTCGCGGGAGTTCTCGCAGATACGCAGTATTTT
TRBD2	.	TRBV18	17	TRBJ2-4	CASSPSPGGPAKNIQYF	TGTGCCAGCTCACCGAGCCCGGGAGGGCCAGCCAAAAACATTCAGTACTTC
TRBD2	once	TRBV4-1	16	TRBJ2-7	CASSQKTSGGIYEQYF	TGCGCCAGCAGCCAAAAGACTAGCGGGGGAATCTACGAGCAGTACTTC
.	.	TRBV5-8	15	TRBJ2-5	CASSLEGSRAQTQYF	TGTGCCAGCAGCTTGGAAGGGAGTCGTGCGCAGACCCAGTACTTC
.	.	TRBV27	15	TRBJ1-4	CASSAYRATNEKLFF	TGTGCCAGCAGTGCATACAGAGCAACTAATGAAAAACTGTTTTTT
.	.	TRBV7-3	16	TRBJ2-5	CASSLTRAPSGETQYF	TGTGCCAGCAGCTTAACGAGGGCACCATCGGGGGAGACCCAGTACTTC
TRBD2	.	TRBV15	15	TRBJ2-3	CATSRTSGFTDTQYF	TGTGCCACCAGTAGGACTAGCGGGTTCACAGATACGCAGTATTTT
.	.	TRBV7-8	16	TRBJ2-2	CASRFLGLGGTGELFF	TGTGCCAGCAGATTTCTCGGACTAGGGGGAACCGGGGAGCTGTTTTTT
TRBD2	.	TRBV19	14	TRBJ2-1	CASSNRTSGTVRFF	TGTGCCAGTAGTAATCGGACTAGCGGGACCGTACGGTTCTTC
.	.	TRBV7-2	15	TRBJ2-2	CASSLDRLSTGELFF	TGTGCCAGCAGCTTAGATCGACTCTCTACCGGGGAGCTGTTTTTT
.	.	TRBV28	14	TRBJ2-5	CATLRGGNQETQYF	TGTGCCACACTGAGGGGGGGAAATCAAGAGACCCAGTACTTC
TRBD1	.	TRBV7-9	15	TRBJ1-1	CASSLGQGIRTEAFF	TGTGCCAGCAGCTTGGGACAGGGAATACGCACTGAAGCTTTCTTT
.	.	TRBV28	15	TRBJ1-3	CASSLVGVSGNTIYF	TGTGCCAGCAGTTTAGTCGGGGTCTCTGGAAACACCATATATTTT
TRBD2	once	TRBV28	18	TRBJ2-7	CASSPATRPSGSRYEQYF	TGTGCCAGCAGCCCTGCTACTCGCCCTAGCGGGAGCCGGTACGAGCAGTACTTC
TRBD2	.	TRBV5-1	16	TRBJ2-2	CASSSGSGRGTGELFF	TGCGCCAGCAGCTCAGGTAGCGGGAGAGGCACCGGGGAGCTGTTTTTT
TRBD1	.	TRBV5-6	13	TRBJ2-1	CASSLAPGTGQFF	TGTGCCAGCAGCTTGGCTCCCGGGACAGGGCAGTTCTTC
.	.	TRBV29-1	13	TRBJ1-5	CSVDSSRGRPQHF	TGCAGCGTTGATTCTTCCCGGGGTCGGCCCCAGCATTTT
.	.	TRBV6-6	14	TRBJ1-2	CASSQLGQGYGYTF	TGTGCCAGCAGCCAACTGGGGCAGGGCTATGGCTACACCTTC
TRBD2	.	TRBV5-1	16	TRBJ2-1	CASSPRYSGEYNEQFF	TGCGCCAGCAGCCCTAGATACAGCGGGGAGTACAATGAGCAGTTCTTC
TRBD2	.	TRBV7-9	17	TRBJ2-2	CASSSPRTSGATGELFF	TGTGCCAGCAGCTCACCCCGGACTAGCGGAGCCACCGGGGAGCTGTTTTTT
TRBD1	few	TRBV6-4	13	TRBJ2-5	CASSEDRPETQYF	TGTGCCAGCAGTGAGGACAGGCCAGAGACCCAGTACTTC
.	.	TRBV7-2	17	TRBJ1-1	CASSFRQNGKGDTEAFF	TGTGCCAGCAGCTTCCGACAGAACGGGAAGGGGGACACTGAAGCTTTCTTT
.	.	TRBV3-1/TRBV3-2	14	TRBJ1-3	CASSRTAPRNTIYF	TGTGCCAGCAGCAGGACAGCTCCTAGAAACACCATATATTTT
TRBD2	.	TRBV6-6	16	TRBJ2-1	CASSYPTSGRANEQFF	TGTGCCAGCAGTTACCCCACTAGCGGGAGGGCCAATGAGCAGTTCTTC
.	.	TRBV6-6	12	TRBJ2-1	CATLAVGNEQFF	TGTGCCACCCTAGCCGTCGGCAATGAGCAGTTCTTC
.	.	TRBV15	16	TRBJ2-7	CATSRVGQGHSYEQYF	TGTGCCACCAGCAGAGTAGGGCAGGGACACTCCTACGAGCAGTACTTC
.	.	TRBV6-6	15	TRBJ1-1	CASSYPEASDTEAFF	TGTGCCAGCAGTTACCCAGAGGCTTCGGACACTGAAGCTTTCTTT
TRBD1	.	TRBV7-2	15	TRBJ2-7	CASSWGQGGLYEQYF	TGTGCCAGCAGCTGGGGACAGGGGGGACTATACGAGCAGTACTTC
TRBD1	.	TRBV19	16	TRBJ2-3	CASSMGTGILTDTQYF	TGTGCCAGTAGTATGGGGACAGGTATACTCACAGATACGCAGTATTTT
.	.	TRBV10-1	14	TRBJ2-7	CASSQGHSSYEQYF	TGCGCCAGCAGCCAGGGGCATTCATCCTACGAGCAGTACTTC